What follows are 14 T cell receptor beta chains derived from one specimen sequenced in a study of T cell responses to AZD1222 COVID-19 vaccine. Using immunoSEQ multiplex PCR, the repertoire was profiled, and TCRdb retains in-frame clones only, with some absent. Of approximately 120,000 clones listed, roughly 90% were seen once; the top ten hold 13%. This specimen was peripheral blood, taken on day 0 of MenACWY control vaccination. The source is an adult in good health.

This clone has just a few counts. This sample also contains other DNA sequences that code for the same CDR3. The chain employs TRBV30 and TRBJ1-2; D not certain. The CDR3 covers 10 residues. Germline CDR1 reads GTSNPN; CDR2 reads SVGIG (reference sequence). Trimming shortened V by 3 bases and J by 7 bases, and 6 bases separated the two germline ends. CDR3 nucleotides: TGTGCCTGGAGAAGAGGTGGCTACACCTTC. Its translation: CAWRRGGYTF.

Only a few counts were recorded for this clone. The chain has TRBV4-2 and TRBJ1-6; the match to TRBD1 covers 10 bases. CDR3 length: 16 residues. Per the germline V gene, CDR1 is LGHNA and CDR2 is YNFKEQ. The J segment lost 8 bases and the V segment lost 0 bases, leaving 4 bases of the junction unmatched. CDR3 amino acids: CASSQDPGQGDSPLHF. Written as DNA, the CDR3 is TGTGCCAGCAGCCAAGATCCTGGACAGGGGGATTCACCCCTCCACTTT.

The chain links TRBV28 to TRBJ1-1; 7 bases match TRBD1. The CDR3 sequence is 12 residues long. Germline CDR1 MDHEN, CDR2 SYDVKM. V lost 5 bases, J lost 4 bases, and 1 base stayed unmatched. The CDR3 sequence: CASSRQGTEAFF. Here the CDR3 DNA reads TGTGCCAGCAGTCGACAGGGCACTGAAGCTTTCTTT.

The chain uses TRBV5-4 and TRBJ1-2, with 10 bases that match TRBD1. CDR1 SGHNT and CDR2 YYREEE come from the germline V gene (reference sequence). The V segment lost 4 bases and the J segment 6 bases; nucleotides outside the gene matches: 12. The CDR3 is made up of 16 amino acids. Written as DNA, the CDR3 is TGTGCCAGCAGCAGCACCAGGACAGGGGGGGGACATGGCTACACCTTC. The encoded protein is CASSSTRTGGGHGYTF.

The chain combines TRBV5-5 with TRBJ1-6; the D gene is possibly TRBD1 (5 bases). Germline V CDR1 and CDR2: SGHKS, YYEKEE (reference sequence). The CDR3 has 14 amino acids. The V and J ends lost 6 bases and 7 bases respectively, with 14 bases between them. Here the CDR3 reads CASNAGPRNSPLHF. CDR3 nucleotide sequence: TGTGCCAGCAACGCGGGACCGAGAAATTCACCCCTCCACTTT.

This chain connects TRBV19 to TRBJ1-5, with a possible D match to TRBD1 (6 bases). V lost 5 bases to trimming and J lost 1 base, with 12 bases between them. In germline, CDR1 is LNHDA, CDR2 SQIVND (reference sequence). The CDR3 is made up of 15 amino acids. CDR3 sequence reads: CASSQTGTSNQPQHF. CDR3 DNA: TGTGCCAGTAGTCAAACAGGGACGAGCAATCAGCCCCAGCATTTT.

This clone has a single count. The chain joins TRBV2 to TRBJ2-7; D is perhaps TRBD1 (5 bases). Germline V gives CDR1 SNHLY, CDR2 FYNNEI. The V and J ends lost 6 bases and 2 bases respectively, with 17 bases between them. The CDR3 loop spans 15 amino acids. The CDR3 reads CASRDVVAGPYEQYF. DNA for the CDR3: TGTGCCAGCAGGGACGTCGTGGCAGGGCCCTACGAGCAGTACTTC. The full variable domain, rest sourced from reference TRBV2 and TRBJ2-7, is EPEVTQTPSHQVTQMGQEVILRCVPISNHLYFYWYRQILGQKVEFLVSFYNNEISEKSEIFDDQFSVERPDGSNFTLKIRSTKLEDSAMYFCASRDVVAGPYEQYFGPGTRLTVT.

The CDR3 nucleotides are TGTGCCAGCAGCTTATCCCAGGACTCCTACGAGCAGTACTTC. Translating gives CASSLSQDSYEQYF. The V call is TRBV13, the J call TRBJ2-7; no definite D call. Trimming stripped 2 bases from V and 0 bases from J, with 8 bases between. CDR1 PRHDT and CDR2 FYEKMQ come from the germline V gene (reference sequence). This CDR3 region has 14 residues. Using reference TRBV13 and TRBJ2-7 for the parts outside the CDR3, the full variable domain is AAGVIQSPRHLIKEKRETATLKCYPIPRHDTVYWYQQGPGQDPQFLISFYEKMQSDKGSIPDRFSAQQFSDYHSELNMSSLELGDSALYFCASSLSQDSYEQYFGPGTRLTVT.

The genes are TRBV18 and TRBJ2-5; 7 nucleotides agree with TRBD1. Germline lookup yields CDR1 KGHSH and CDR2 LQKENI. The junction had 6 bases not matched to a gene; V was cut back by 3 bases and J by 5 bases. The CDR3 sequence is 14 residues long. The CDR3 here is CASSPGTETETQYF. As DNA, the CDR3 is TGTGCCAGCTCACCCGGGACAGAGACGGAGACCCAGTACTTC.

The V and J genes are TRBV5-8 and TRBJ1-3; D remains ambiguous. Germline V gene sequence: CDR1 SGHTS, CDR2 YDEGEE. V was cut by 0 bases and J by 2 bases, with 6 bases left in between. CDR3 size: 14 residues. CDR3 sequence (DNA): TGTGCCAGCAGCTTGGGGACCGCTGGAAACACCATATATTTT. It yields the protein CASSLGTAGNTIYF.

The chain uses TRBV9 and TRBJ2-3, with D possibly matching TRBD2 (5 bases). The V gene lost 4 bases and the J gene lost 6 bases, with 12 bases spanning the gap. CDR1 is SGDLS and CDR2 is YYNGEE in the germline V gene. CDR3 length: 13 residues. This CDR3 reads CASSPQSGDTQYF. The CDR3, as DNA: TGTGCCAGCAGCCCTCAATCGGGGGATACGCAGTATTTT.

This clone is a singleton in its sample. The rearrangement links TRBV9 to TRBJ2-3, with D unclear. Trimming shortened V by 0 bases and J by 6 bases, and 14 bases separated the two germline ends. The CDR3 has 15 amino acids. Germline-derived CDR1 and CDR2 are SGDLS and YYNGEE. The CDR3 here is CASSVALEKEDTQYF. For the CDR3, the DNA is TGTGCCAGCAGCGTAGCGTTGGAAAAGGAGGATACGCAGTATTTT.

The chain joins TRBV5-6 to TRBJ2-4; 8 positions match TRBD1. The CDR3 sequence is 16 residues long. V gave up 5 bases and J gave up 6 bases; unmatched junction bases: 13. Germline V gene lookup returns CDR1 SGHDT and CDR2 YYEEEE. The DNA for the CDR3 is TGTGCCAGCAGTCAGGACAGGGAGGTATGGTCAAACATTCAGTACTTC. Its protein is CASSQDREVWSNIQYF.

This sequence joins TRBV14 and TRBJ1-2, with 8 positions matching TRBD1. V trimming: 4 bases; J trimming: 2 bases; junction bases outside the gene matches: 6. The germline CDR1 and CDR2 sequences are SGHDN and FVKESK. The CDR3 totals 15 residues. As DNA, the CDR3 is TGTGCCAGCAGCCGATCAGGGGGCTTCAACTATGGCTACACCTTC. It specifies CASSRSGGFNYGYTF.